The 27 T cell receptor beta chains presented below share a single source sample, sequenced in a study of beta chain features in type 1 diabetes. Reverse transcription of all isolated RNA meant that expressed TCRB transcripts were sequenced. Generated by immunoSEQ multiplex PCR, the TCRdb table keeps only in-frame clones and is missing some. The sample carries 250,000 to 300,000 clones, 7.5% to 9.5% recorded once. The source material was central memory CD4+ T cells from blood. The receptors here all came from a woman aged 18-29 years in good health.

This chain joins TRBV7-2 and TRBJ2-6, with D tentatively TRBD1 (5 bases). The CDR3 loop spans 19 amino acids. CDR1 is SGHTA and CDR2 is FQGNSA in the germline V gene. Deletions cut 5 bases from V and 3 bases from J, with 23 bases between. The CDR3, as DNA: TGTGCCAGCAGCCCTTTACAGGTTGCCAAAACCGGTGGGGCCAACGTCCTGACTTTC. The encoded protein is CASSPLQVAKTGGANVLTF.

This clone occurred a few times. It may be a read error: a sequence one base away is much more abundant. Additional DNA sequences in this sample encode the identical CDR3. The J gene is TRBJ2-1, the V gene TRBV7-9; D remains unclear. In germline, CDR1 is SEHNR, CDR2 FQNEAQ (reference sequence). The V end was cut by 1 base, the J end by 0 bases, with 4 bases between. The CDR3 is made up of 14 amino acids. Here the CDR3 reads CASSLGGSYNEQFF. Written as DNA, the CDR3 is TGTGCCAGCAGCTTAGGGGGCTCCTACAATGAGCAGTTCTTC.

This clone was seen only a few times. This chain uses TRBV5-1 with TRBJ2-3; D gene ambiguous. The germline V gene encodes CDR1 SGHRS and CDR2 YFSETQ. V was cut by 4 bases and J by 3 bases, with 18 bases left in between. This CDR3 comprises 16 residues. The CDR3 is CASSPRSGLPTDTQYF. Written as DNA, the CDR3 is TGCGCCAGCAGCCCCAGATCTGGGCTCCCGACAGATACGCAGTATTTT. The full variable domain, its missing parts supplied by reference TRBV5-1 and TRBJ2-3, is KAGVTQTPRYLIKTRGQQVTLSCSPISGHRSVSWYQQTPGQGLQFLFEYFSETQRNKGNFPGRFSGRQFSNSRSEMNVSTLELGDSALYLCASSPRSGLPTDTQYFGPGTRLTVL.

There are many counts of this clone. The rearrangement uses TRBV6-1 and TRBJ2-6, with D uncertain. The CDR3 covers 17 residues. V lost 4 bases, J lost 3 bases, and 16 bases lay in between. Germline assignment: CDR1 MNHNS and CDR2 SASEGT. The CDR3 sequence: CASSVPQGGDGANVLTF. The CDR3 bases are TGTGCCAGCAGTGTCCCCCAAGGTGGGGATGGGGCCAACGTCCTGACTTTC.

This clone has a handful of counts. This may be a read error: a much more frequent sequence differs by one nucleotide. The chain uses TRBV7-3 and TRBJ2-5; the match to TRBD1 covers 8 bases. This CDR3 region has 13 residues. Trimming took 3 bases from V and 5 from J; bases not matched to a gene: 2. Germline V CDR1 and CDR2: SGHTA, FQGTGA. This CDR3 reads CASSFRGRETQYF. The DNA of the CDR3 is TGTGCCAGCAGCTTCAGGGGGCGGGAGACCCAGTACTTC. Drawing the rest from reference TRBV7-3 and TRBJ2-5, the complete variable domain is GAGVSQTPSNKVTEKGKYVELRCDPISGHTALYWYRQSLGQGPEFLIYFQGTGAADDSGLPNDRFFAVRPEGSVSTLKIQRTERGDSAVYLCASSFRGRETQYFGPGTRLLVL.

The chain uses TRBV9 and TRBJ2-2; TRBD2 is a possible D gene (5 bases). There are 14 residues in the CDR3. Germline V gene sequence: CDR1 SGDLS, CDR2 YYNGEE. Trimming stripped 4 bases from V and 1 base from J, with 8 bases between. The CDR3 sequence: CASSPGMNTGELFF. DNA of the CDR3: TGTGCCAGCAGCCCCGGGATGAACACCGGGGAGCTGTTTTTT.

This chain joins TRBV6-5 and TRBJ2-1; 14 bases map to TRBD2. The CDR3 totals 14 residues. CDR1 and CDR2 (germline): MNHEY, SVGAGI. Unmatched junction bases numbered 7, after V lost 6 bases and J lost 12 bases. This chain's CDR3 is CASSWGLAGVRQFF. In DNA, the CDR3 is TGTGCCAGCAGCTGGGGACTAGCGGGAGTGCGGCAGTTCTTC.

This chain uses TRBV29-1 with TRBJ2-7; 9 positions agree with TRBD1. This CDR3 region has 14 residues. With V trimmed by 6 bases and J by 2 bases, 8 bases remained unmatched. Germline V gene sequence: CDR1 SQVTM, CDR2 ANQGSEA. DNA of the CDR3: TGCAGCGTCGAACCGGGACAGGGTCCCTACGAGCAGTACTTC. The encoded protein is CSVEPGQGPYEQYF.

The V gene is TRBV19, the J gene TRBJ1-1; TRBD1 might be the D (6 bases). Trimming took 7 bases from V and 1 from J, leaving 10 bases between them. The CDR3 is 13 residues long. The germline CDR1 and CDR2 sequences are LNHDA and SQIVND (reference sequence). The CDR3 DNA sequence: TGTGCCAGTACAATGGGACAGAACACTGAAGCTTTCTTT. It yields the protein CASTMGQNTEAFF.

This clone was seen more than once but under ten times. Relative to the germline gene, one junction end is altered; a read error may explain this. The V call is TRBV7-9, the J call TRBJ2-3; 10 bases are shared with TRBD2. The CDR3 spans 15 residues. Germline values: CDR1 SEHNR, CDR2 FQNEAQ (reference sequence). The CDR3 reads CASSLAGATTDTQYF. In DNA, the CDR3 is TGTGCCAGCAGCCTAGCGGGGGCGACTACAGATACGCAGTATTTT.

The rearrangement joins TRBV27 to TRBJ1-5; no definite D call. This CDR3 spans 14 amino acids. Trimming left V 4 bases short and J 4 bases short, with 11 bases between. CDR1 and CDR2 (germline): MNHEY, SMNVEV (reference sequence). CDR3: CASSSRLINQPQHF. The CDR3 DNA follows: TGTGCCAGCAGTTCCCGGTTAATAAATCAGCCCCAGCATTTT.

This clone was seen a handful of times. The rearrangement uses TRBV5-1 and TRBJ2-5; no firm D call. The CDR3 loop spans 11 amino acids. V was trimmed by 0 bases and J by 7 bases, leaving 4 bases between them. From germline, CDR1 is SGHRS and CDR2 YFSETQ. The CDR3 region is CASSLGRTQYF. DNA of the CDR3: TGCGCCAGCAGCTTGGGGAGGACCCAGTACTTC.

V and J are TRBV25-1 and TRBJ2-1, with D perhaps TRBD1 (5 bases). V was clipped by 1 base and J by 1 base, with 14 bases between them. The length of the CDR3 is 17 residues. Looked up from germline, CDR1 is MGHDK and CDR2 is SYGVNS. DNA for the CDR3: TGTGCCAGCAGTGAATTTCGAAGGCAGGGTTCCTACAATGAGCAGTTCTTC. Encoded protein: CASSEFRRQGSYNEQFF. Complete variable domain (other parts from reference TRBV25-1 and TRBJ2-1): EADIYQTPRYLVIGTGKKITLECSQTMGHDKMYWYQQDPGMELHLIHYSYGVNSTEKGDLSSESTVSRIRTEHFPLTLESARPSHTSQYLCASSEFRRQGSYNEQFFGPGTRLTVL.

The gene calls are TRBV7-2 and TRBJ2-1; 15 bases map to TRBD2. The CDR3 has 21 residues. With 0 bases clipped from V and 5 bases from J, the junction kept 14 bases outside the gene matches. The germline CDR1 and CDR2 sequences are SGHTA and FQGNSA. The CDR3 loop is CASSLALGGTSGRRRDNEQFF. The CDR3, as DNA: TGTGCCAGCAGCTTAGCTCTAGGGGGGACTAGCGGGAGGCGGAGGGACAATGAGCAGTTCTTC.

The rearrangement uses TRBV7-2 and TRBJ2-5; D gene ambiguous. The CDR3 covers 14 residues. Germline CDR1 and CDR2: SGHTA and FQGNSA. The germline V and J ends were trimmed by 4 bases and 1 base, with 10 bases remaining between them. CDR3 region: CASSSLWTQETQYF. CDR3 nucleotides: TGTGCCAGCAGCTCCCTTTGGACCCAAGAGACCCAGTACTTC.

This clone was counted a few times. The chain uses TRBV4-2 and TRBJ2-5; the match to TRBD2 covers 7 bases. Germline loops: CDR1 LGHNA, CDR2 YNFKEQ. This CDR3 has 20 residues. V shed 2 bases, J shed 5 bases, and the junction held 23 bases outside the gene matches. The CDR3 is CASSQSPQLHLAALDETQYF. The CDR3 coding sequence is TGTGCCAGCAGCCAAAGCCCCCAACTCCATCTAGCGGCCCTCGACGAGACCCAGTACTTC.

This clone has only a few counts. The rearrangement links TRBV27 to TRBJ2-3; perhaps TRBD2 as D (5 bases). V was cut by 6 bases and J by 5 bases, with 15 bases left in between. The CDR3 contains 14 residues. Germline V gene data show CDR1 as MNHEY and CDR2 as SMNVEV (reference sequence). CDR3 sequence: CASRQWLAQDTQYF. For the CDR3, the DNA is TGTGCCAGCAGGCAATGGCTAGCTCAAGATACGCAGTATTTT.

This clone was seen a handful of times. This chain connects TRBV7-3 to TRBJ2-5; D tentatively fits TRBD1 or TRBD2 (6 bases each). This CDR3 is built from 15 residues. Germline lookup yields CDR1 SGHTA and CDR2 FQGTGA. Deletions cut 1 base from V and 9 bases from J, with 18 bases between. The CDR3 region is CASSLSAGVAVAQYF. CDR3 DNA: TGTGCCAGCAGCTTAAGCGCAGGGGTAGCGGTTGCCCAGTACTTC.

CDR3 sequence: CASSPFRVGSNYGYTF. Here the CDR3 DNA reads TGTGCCAGCAGTCCCTTCAGAGTGGGGTCGAACTATGGCTACACCTTC. The J gene is TRBJ1-2, the V gene TRBV27; unclear D gene. V was trimmed by 5 bases and J by 2 bases, leaving 18 bases between them. Germline assignment: CDR1 MNHEY and CDR2 SMNVEV (reference sequence). The CDR3 contains 16 residues.

This rearrangement joins TRBV14 to TRBJ2-3, with D tentatively TRBD1 (5 bases). Trimming shortened V by 2 bases and J by 2 bases, and 11 bases separated the two germline ends. CDR3 length equals 15 residues. Germline CDR1 SGHDN, CDR2 FVKESK. The CDR3 sequence: CASSQRGGYTDTQYF. The CDR3 bases are TGTGCCAGCAGCCAAAGGGGTGGATACACAGATACGCAGTATTTT. Drawing the rest from reference TRBV14 and TRBJ2-3, the complete variable domain is EAGVTQFPSHSVIEKGQTVTLRCDPISGHDNLYWYRRVMGKEIKFLLHFVKESKQDESGMPNNRFLAERTGGTYSTLKVQPAELEDSGVYFCASSQRGGYTDTQYFGPGTRLTVL.

This clone was observed a few times. This chain uses TRBV5-1 with TRBJ2-4; 8 nucleotides agree with TRBD1. The J segment lost 5 bases and the V segment lost 0 bases, leaving 4 bases of the junction unmatched. The CDR3 is 15 amino acids. Germline CDR1 is SGHRS and CDR2 is YFSETQ. DNA for the CDR3: TGCGCCAGCAGCTTGGTGGCAGGGGGCGAAAACATTCAGTACTTC. The encoded protein is CASSLVAGGENIQYF.

The chain has TRBV25-1 and TRBJ1-5; D ambiguous. Trimming took off 9 bases at V and 5 bases at J, with 20 bases between the two ends. The germline CDR1 and CDR2 sequences are MGHDK and SYGVNS. The CDR3 runs to 15 residues. The CDR3 protein is CARRPGREEDQPQHF. In nucleotides, the CDR3 is TGTGCCAGACGGCCCGGGAGGGAGGAAGATCAGCCCCAGCATTTT.

The gene calls are TRBV7-3 and TRBJ1-1; 7 nucleotides match TRBD1. The V gene's germline CDR1 is SGHTA and CDR2 FQGTGA. CDR3 size: 15 residues. V lost 5 bases to trimming and J lost 2 bases; unmatched junction nucleotides: 8. The CDR3 bases are TGTGCCAGCAGCCCCGACAGGGTCGTTAACACTGAAGCTTTCTTT. Translated: CASSPDRVVNTEAFF.

Details on this clone: Other DNA sequences in the sample encode the same CDR3. This chain connects TRBV18 to TRBJ2-5; D is undetermined. The CDR3 consists of 12 residues. With 2 bases removed from V and 2 bases from J, the gap between germline ends came to 3 bases. Germline assignment: CDR1 KGHSH and CDR2 LQKENI. CDR3 coding DNA: TGTGCCAGCTCACCAGTACAAGAGACCCAGTACTTC. It translates to CASSPVQETQYF.

This chain joins TRBV9 and TRBJ2-1; 10 positions match TRBD1. The CDR3 extends over 14 amino acids. CDR1 and CDR2 from the germline V gene are SGDLS and YYNGEE. J was trimmed by 5 bases and V by 3 bases; bases with no gene match: 2. The CDR3 region has the DNA TGTGCCAGCAGCGGGACAGGGGGGCACAATGAGCAGTTCTTC. Residues: CASSGTGGHNEQFF.

This clone was found many times. The genes are TRBV10-3 and TRBJ2-7; 7 bases fit TRBD1. The V segment lost 6 bases and the J segment 5 bases; nucleotides outside the gene matches: 7. CDR3 length: 13 amino acids. Germline loops: CDR1 ENHRY, CDR2 SYGVKD. The CDR3 sequence is CAISRQGANEQYF. Written as DNA, the CDR3 is TGTGCCATCAGCCGACAGGGTGCAAACGAGCAGTACTTC.

The chain carries TRBV11-2 and TRBJ1-3, with a tentative D call TRBD1 (5 bases). The CDR3 extends over 16 amino acids. V was clipped by 7 bases and J by 4 bases, with 20 bases between them. Germline V CDR1 and CDR2: SGHAT, FQNNGV. In DNA, the CDR3 is TGTGCCAGCAATAACCCTGGAGCCTCAGGGGGAAACACCATATATTTT. This codes for CASNNPGASGGNTIYF.